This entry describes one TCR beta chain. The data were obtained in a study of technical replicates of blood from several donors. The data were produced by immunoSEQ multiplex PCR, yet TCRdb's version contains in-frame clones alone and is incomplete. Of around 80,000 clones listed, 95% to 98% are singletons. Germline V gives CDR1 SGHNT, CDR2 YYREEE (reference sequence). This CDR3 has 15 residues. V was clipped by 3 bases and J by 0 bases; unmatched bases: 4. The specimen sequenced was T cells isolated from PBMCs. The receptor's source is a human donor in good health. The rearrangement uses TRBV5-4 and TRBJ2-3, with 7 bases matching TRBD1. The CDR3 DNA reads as TGTGCCAGCAGCTCCTCGGGACAGAGCACAGATACGCAGTATTTT. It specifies CASSSSGQSTDTQYF.